These 16 T cell receptor beta chains came from one sample sequenced in a study of blood T cell repertoires in COVID-19. Produced via immunoSEQ multiplex PCR; TCRdb's table is partial and in-frame only. The data hold roughly 140,000 clones, with 76% observed a single time. The sample comprised peripheral blood. These receptors all stem from a man in his fifties or sixties with acute or convalescent COVID-19.

The genes are TRBV6-5 and TRBJ2-3; 14 bases line up with TRBD2. CDR1 and CDR2 from the germline V gene are MNHEY and SVGAGI. This CDR3 contains 15 residues. V lost 4 bases to trimming and J lost 11 bases; unmatched junction nucleotides: 8. The DNA for the CDR3 is TGTGCCAGCAGTTCTGGGACTAGCGGGAGTGGAGGGCAGTATTTT. Amino acids: CASSSGTSGSGGQYF.

This chain joins TRBV15 and TRBJ1-2; 9 bases match TRBD1. After removal of 2 bases from V and 5 bases from J, the junction contained 6 bases not matched to a gene. This CDR3 comprises 15 residues. CDR1 is LNHNV, CDR2 YYDKDF, per germline (reference sequence). The CDR3 region is CATSRSRGQGYGYTF. CDR3 in DNA: TGTGCCACCAGCAGAAGCAGGGGACAGGGTTATGGCTACACCTTC.

At least ten counts were recorded for this clone. This chain connects TRBV7-8 to TRBJ2-7, with 8 nucleotides matching TRBD2. Per germline, CDR1 SGHVS and CDR2 FQNEAQ. V lost 5 bases to trimming and J lost 2 bases; unmatched junction nucleotides: 8. This CDR3 contains 15 residues. CDR3 DNA: TGTGCCAGCAGCCCTTCGGGAGCGGGGGCCTACGAGCAGTACTTC. Its protein is CASSPSGAGAYEQYF.

This chain connects TRBV28 to TRBJ2-5; possible D gene TRBD1, 6 bases. Germline assignment: CDR1 MDHEN and CDR2 SYDVKM. The CDR3 has 16 amino acids. Trimming stripped 6 bases from V and 4 bases from J, with 21 bases between. The CDR3, as DNA: TGTGCCAGCAGGTCGGTGATGGGACACGGATCAGAGACCCAGTACTTC. This translates into CASRSVMGHGSETQYF.

This clone was picked up many times. This sequence joins TRBV4-1 and TRBJ2-7, with no clear D. The CDR3 sequence is 15 residues long. The ends were cut back, 0 bases at V and 4 bases at J, with 13 bases in the middle. Germline lookup yields CDR1 MGHRA and CDR2 YSYEKL. The CDR3 DNA follows: TGCGCCAGCAGCCAAGACCTGGGCAGGAATTACGAGCAGTACTTC. Protein product: CASSQDLGRNYEQYF.

This chain links TRBV4-1 with TRBJ2-7, with 11 positions matching TRBD2. Germline V gene data show CDR1 as MGHRA and CDR2 as YSYEKL. Trimming at V came to 4 bases and at J to 3 bases, leaving 14 bases not matched to a gene. The CDR3 length is 18 residues. In DNA, the CDR3 is TGCGCCAGCAGCCCCGGGGCTAGCGGGAGGCCGCGCGACTACGAGCAGTACTTC. It translates to CASSPGASGRPRDYEQYF.

This sequence joins TRBV11-2 and TRBJ2-6, with unresolved D. V was cut by 0 bases and J by 4 bases, with 4 bases left in between. Germline CDR1 and CDR2: SGHAT and FQNNGV. The CDR3 contains 14 residues. The chain's CDR3 is CASSLDRGANVLTF. Here the CDR3 DNA reads TGTGCCAGCAGCTTAGACAGGGGGGCCAACGTCCTGACTTTC.

The V and J genes are TRBV10-3 and TRBJ2-2; the D gene is possibly TRBD1 (6 bases). Per the germline V gene, CDR1 is ENHRY and CDR2 is SYGVKD. Between the trimmed V and J ends, which lost 0 bases and 7 bases, there was a span of 24 bases. The CDR3 loop spans 19 amino acids. The CDR3 nucleotides are TGTGCCATCAGTGAGTCGATGACCAGGGGCGGCAGCGGAATCGGGGAGCTGTTTTTT. Protein: CAISESMTRGGSGIGELFF.

CDR3 nucleotides: TGTGCCAGCAGCCAAGATCTGAATCAGCCCCAGCATTTT. It is translated as CASSQDLNQPQHF. This chain links TRBV4-2 with TRBJ1-5; D is unresolved. CDR3 length: 13 amino acids. The germline V gene encodes CDR1 LGHNA and CDR2 YNFKEQ. Trimming shortened V by 0 bases and J by 4 bases, and 4 bases separated the two germline ends.

Comment on this clone: Other DNA variants within this sample encode the same CDR3. This chain links TRBV2 with TRBJ2-7; 7 nucleotides line up with TRBD1. Trimming cost V 5 bases and J 3 bases; bases outside gene matches: 4. Germline CDR1 and CDR2: SNHLY and FYNNEI. The CDR3 runs to 13 residues. CDR3 DNA: TGTGCCAGCAGTCGACAGGGTGGCTACGAGCAGTACTTC. This codes for CASSRQGGYEQYF.

This clone has only a few counts. J is TRBJ1-2 and V is TRBV25-1; D call uncertain. Trimming removed 8 bases at V and 7 bases at J, with 17 bases between. This CDR3 spans 13 amino acids. From germline, CDR1 is MGHDK and CDR2 SYGVNS. The CDR3 DNA sequence: TGTGCCAGCGCCCGTGAGGGTTGGGGTGGCTACACCTTC. Protein sequence: CASAREGWGGYTF.

The V gene is TRBV10-3, the J gene TRBJ2-2, with TRBD2 matching over 8 bases. In germline, CDR1 is ENHRY, CDR2 SYGVKD. The CDR3 length is 18 residues. Trimming took 6 bases from V and 4 from J; bases not matched to a gene: 16. The CDR3 DNA reads TGTGCCATCAGGCCCGGCAGAGCGGGAGCGGACGGCACCGGGGAGCTGTTTTTT. Encoded protein: CAIRPGRAGADGTGELFF.

This clone was seen only a few times. The rearrangement uses TRBV19 and TRBJ1-2, with TRBD1 identical over 8 bases. The CDR3 consists of 15 residues. Germline loops: CDR1 LNHDA, CDR2 SQIVND (reference sequence). The V segment lost 6 bases and the J segment 3 bases; nucleotides outside the gene matches: 9. The CDR3, as DNA: TGTGCCAGTAGAACTGGACAGGGAGGGGACTATGGCTACACCTTC. Its translation: CASRTGQGGDYGYTF.

CDR3 amino acids: CASSLEWSGEAFF. CDR3 in DNA: TGTGCCAGCAGCTTAGAGTGGTCGGGGGAAGCTTTCTTT. The chain is built from TRBV7-8 and TRBJ1-1; D is unresolved. V shed 1 base and J shed 8 bases, with 11 bases lying between them. Germline loops: CDR1 SGHVS, CDR2 FQNEAQ. This CDR3 is 13 amino acids long.

This chain connects TRBV6-5 to TRBJ2-7; 10 positions match TRBD1. The CDR3 is 16 amino acids. From germline, CDR1 is MNHEY and CDR2 SVGAGI. The J segment lost 7 bases and the V segment lost 0 bases, leaving 9 bases of the junction unmatched. The CDR3 spells CASSYSYSGQGLEQYF. As DNA, the CDR3 is TGTGCCAGCAGTTACTCGTATTCGGGACAGGGGCTAGAGCAGTACTTC.

V and J are TRBV7-6 and TRBJ2-5, with 9 bases fitting TRBD1. Germline CDR1 and CDR2: SGHVS and FNYEAQ. J lost 2 bases, V lost 2 bases, and 6 bases had no gene match. This CDR3 spans 16 amino acids. CDR3 amino acids: CASSLTPGTGQETQYF. The CDR3 DNA is TGTGCCAGCAGCTTAACCCCCGGGACAGGGCAAGAGACCCAGTACTTC.